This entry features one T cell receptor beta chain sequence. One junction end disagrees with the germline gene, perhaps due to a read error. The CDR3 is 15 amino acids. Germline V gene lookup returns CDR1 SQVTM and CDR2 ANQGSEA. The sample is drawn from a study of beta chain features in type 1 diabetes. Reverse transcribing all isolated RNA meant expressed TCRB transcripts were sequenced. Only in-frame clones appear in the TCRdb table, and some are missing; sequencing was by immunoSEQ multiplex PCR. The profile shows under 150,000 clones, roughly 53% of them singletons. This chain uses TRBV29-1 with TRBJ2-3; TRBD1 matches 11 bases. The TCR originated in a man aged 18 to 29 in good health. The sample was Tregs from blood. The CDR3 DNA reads TGCAGCGTTGAAGTGGGACAGGGGGTAGGAGATATGCAGTATTTT. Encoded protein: CSVEVGQGVGDMQYF.